This TCR beta chain appears in the sequencing data of a study of OX40 agonist ivuxolimab in advanced cancers. Produced via immunoSEQ multiplex PCR; TCRdb's table is partial and in-frame only. There are tens of thousands of clones in the sample; approximately 94% occur only once, and around a tenth lies in the top ten. The germline CDR1 and CDR2 sequences are MNHEY and SMNVEV (reference sequence). The CDR3 length is 17 residues. V lost 3 bases, J lost 2 bases, and 6 bases stayed unmatched. Study-wide findings and caveats: Clonal expansion by week 6 occurred in CD4+ and CD8+ blood T cells (at 0.1 to 3.0 mg/kg).

This clone showed up just once. Its specificity is unknown. The starting material was CD4+ or CD8+ T cells sorted from blood, obtained in a trial of the OX40 agonist ivuxolimab. This TCR came from an adult with an advanced solid tumor such as melanoma, head and neck, liver or kidney cancer. The chain joins TRBV27 to TRBJ2-3, with 12 bases aligning to TRBD2. The CDR3 region has the DNA TGTGCCAGCAGTTTGACTAGCGGGGGCCCTAACACAGATACGCAGTATTTT. The encoded protein is CASSLTSGGPNTDTQYF.